The 14 T cell receptor beta chains presented below share a single source sample, sequenced in a study of T cell changes during pregnancy in multiple sclerosis. The method was immunoSEQ multiplex PCR; TCRdb's version includes in-frame clones alone and lacks a portion of them. The sample has approximately 130,000 clones, around 97% seen once. The sample was peripheral blood, taken after pregnancy. These receptors came from a female donor with multiple sclerosis, enrolled in a pregnancy study.

This chain connects TRBV6-5 to TRBJ1-4; D not certain. CDR3 length equals 13 residues. CDR1 is MNHEY and CDR2 is SVGAGI in the germline V gene. Trimming took 2 bases from V and 8 from J, leaving 9 bases between them. DNA of the CDR3: TGTGCCAGCAGTTACCAAGGAGGAGAAAAACTGTTTTTT. It yields the protein CASSYQGGEKLFF.

The chain is built from TRBV27 and TRBJ1-1, with 8 bases that match TRBD1. Trimming removed 5 bases from V and 0 bases from J; junction bases left unmatched: 5. Per germline, CDR1 MNHEY and CDR2 SMNVEV (reference sequence). The CDR3 sequence is 15 residues long. DNA of the CDR3: TGTGCCAGCAGTCCCGCAGGGGGCCTGAACACTGAAGCTTTCTTT. Protein sequence: CASSPAGGLNTEAFF.

The J gene is TRBJ1-1, the V gene TRBV2; perhaps TRBD1 as D (6 bases). CDR1 and CDR2 (germline): SNHLY, FYNNEI. Trimming removed 6 bases from V and 6 bases from J, with 14 bases in between. The CDR3 has 13 amino acids. The DNA of the CDR3 is TGTGCCAGCAGGGGAACACAGGGCTCTGAAGCTTTCTTT. Protein: CASRGTQGSEAFF.

This chain connects TRBV10-3 to TRBJ2-1; TRBD2 aligns across 12 bases. The CDR3 loop spans 14 amino acids. CDR1 is ENHRY and CDR2 is SYGVKD in the germline V gene. Unmatched junction bases numbered 4, after V lost 6 bases and J lost 7 bases. CDR3: CAISGLAGRNEQFF. Here the CDR3 DNA reads TGTGCCATCAGCGGACTAGCGGGGAGGAATGAGCAGTTCTTC.

The gene calls are TRBV2 and TRBJ2-1; 8 bases match TRBD1. This CDR3 spans 14 amino acids. Germline values: CDR1 SNHLY, CDR2 FYNNEI. The V and J ends lost 4 bases and 5 bases, in that order; junction bases with no gene match: 4. DNA for the CDR3: TGTGCCAGCAGTGCCTTGACAGGGGACAATGAGCAGTTCTTC. It encodes CASSALTGDNEQFF.

The V gene is TRBV11-2, the J gene TRBJ2-4; the D gene is possibly TRBD2 (5 bases). Trimming left V 5 bases short and J 8 bases short, with 16 bases between. Germline values: CDR1 SGHAT, CDR2 FQNNGV. This CDR3 is 14 amino acids long. The CDR3, as DNA: TGTGCCAGCAGCCGTGGGCTGTTACTAGACATTCAGTACTTC. It encodes CASSRGLLLDIQYF.

The chain combines TRBV4-1 with TRBJ2-1, with TRBD2 as a possible D gene (6 bases). The CDR3 loop spans 13 amino acids. The germline CDR1 and CDR2 sequences are MGHRA and YSYEKL. The germline V and J ends were trimmed by 7 bases and 6 bases, with 13 bases remaining between them. Here the CDR3 DNA reads TGCGCCAGCAATCCGGGACTGCCCAATGAGCAGTTCTTC. Its translation: CASNPGLPNEQFF.

This clone was picked up one time. The gene calls are TRBV27 and TRBJ2-7; D gene uncertain. Germline CDR1 reads MNHEY; CDR2 reads SMNVEV (reference sequence). With 0 bases removed from V and 3 bases from J, the gap between germline ends came to 6 bases. The CDR3 contains 13 residues. In DNA form, the CDR3 reads TGTGCCAGCAGTTTATCGAGAGTCTACGAGCAGTACTTC. Its protein is CASSLSRVYEQYF.

The chain couples TRBV5-5 to TRBJ1-1; D gene ambiguous. The CDR3 loop spans 13 amino acids. Trimming took off 2 bases at V and 1 base at J, with 6 bases between the two ends. Germline V CDR1 and CDR2: SGHKS, YYEKEE (reference sequence). The CDR3 DNA reads as TGTGCCAGCAGCTTCACTGCGAACACTGAAGCTTTCTTT. This translates into CASSFTANTEAFF.

This chain joins TRBV6-6 and TRBJ1-4, with TRBD1 matching 10 bases. The V gene end was trimmed by 6 bases and the J gene end by 4 bases; junction bases not matched to a gene: 5. Germline CDR1 is MNHNY and CDR2 is SVGAGI (reference sequence). This CDR3 is built from 15 residues. The CDR3 spells CASRWTGGINEKLFF. CDR3 nucleotide sequence: TGTGCCAGCAGATGGACAGGGGGAATTAATGAAAAACTGTTTTTT.

The sample holds one count of this clone. The rearrangement uses TRBV5-1 and TRBJ1-1; D is possibly TRBD1 (5 bases). The germline V gene has CDR1 SGHRS and CDR2 YFSETQ. The CDR3 is 13 residues long. Trimming left V 5 bases short and J 6 bases short, with 14 bases between. The CDR3 loop is CASSLSWTSEAFF. In nucleotides, the CDR3 is TGCGCCAGCAGTCTAAGTTGGACATCTGAAGCTTTCTTT.

This clone was observed a single time. The chain employs TRBV4-1 and TRBJ1-2, with 9 bases aligning to TRBD1. V shed 5 bases, J shed 3 bases, and the junction held 4 bases outside the gene matches. The CDR3 spans 14 residues. Germline CDR1 is MGHRA and CDR2 is YSYEKL. The CDR3 DNA follows: TGCGCCAGCAGCGGACGGGACAGGGACTATGGCTACACCTTC. Amino acids: CASSGRDRDYGYTF.

To note about this clone: At one end, the junction sequence differs from germline, possibly due to a read error. The chain joins TRBV27 to TRBJ2-1; D may be TRBD1 (5 bases). The V gene's germline CDR1 is MNHEY and CDR2 SMNVEV (reference sequence). The CDR3 is 15 residues long. The CDR3 sequence: CASSLFLGHIHEQFF. The CDR3 DNA follows: TGTGCCAGCAGCTTATTTCTCGGACACATCCATGAGCAGTTCTTC.

The chain uses TRBV13 and TRBJ2-7; TRBD2 might be the D (6 bases). This CDR3 contains 15 residues. V lost 2 bases, J lost 0 bases, and 11 bases lay in between. Germline CDR1 PRHDT, CDR2 FYEKMQ (reference sequence). As DNA, the CDR3 is TGTGCCAGCAGCTTACGCGGGGATAGCTCCTACGAGCAGTACTTC. Protein: CASSLRGDSSYEQYF.